A selection of T cell receptor beta chains follows, all from one sample in a study of T cell repertoires in cytomegalovirus infection. MiXCR was run by TCRdb on the reads, yielding one entry per CDR3 protein. This sample has about 830,000 distinct CDR3 sequences, with around a third found just once. Their antigens remain unidentified. Sequencing was performed on cultured CD8+ T cells from PBMCs, taken from culture after CMV antigen stimulation. The source is a human donor in good health (CMV status not recorded). Some clones in this sample may be carry-over from other donors' samples. Each CDR3 is given with its conserved first and last residue. Each record gives: J gene, V gene, CDR3 protein.

j_gene: TRBJ2-2
v_gene: TRBV27
CDR3aa: CASSLGLGNGELFF

j_gene: TRBJ2-5
v_gene: TRBV12-3/TRBV12-4
CDR3aa: CASSLGSLAGGQETQYF

j_gene: TRBJ2-1
v_gene: TRBV5-8
CDR3aa: CASSLVSWTEQFF

j_gene: TRBJ1-1
v_gene: TRBV28
CDR3aa: CASSYPGYTEAFF

j_gene: TRBJ2-3
v_gene: TRBV27
CDR3aa: CASSLLGPDTQYF

j_gene: TRBJ1-1
v_gene: TRBV19
CDR3aa: CASNIDRYEAFF

j_gene: TRBJ2-1
v_gene: TRBV29-1
CDR3aa: CSVEEIADEQFF

j_gene: TRBJ2-3
v_gene: TRBV13
CDR3aa: CASSPGLVGATDTQYF

j_gene: TRBJ2-7
v_gene: TRBV6-6
CDR3aa: CASSYSTWGSYEQYF

j_gene: TRBJ2-3
v_gene: TRBV5-8
CDR3aa: CANSSGEGTDTQYF

j_gene: TRBJ2-7
v_gene: TRBV27
CDR3aa: CASSLSRDLIRYEQYF

j_gene: TRBJ1-6
v_gene: TRBV6-1
CDR3aa: CASSEREGFSYNSPLHF

j_gene: TRBJ1-2
v_gene: TRBV25-1
CDR3aa: CASREGDGYTF

j_gene: TRBJ1-5
v_gene: TRBV6-6
CDR3aa: CASINTELYSNQPQHF

j_gene: TRBJ2-1
v_gene: TRBV28
CDR3aa: CASSFDESEYNEQFF

j_gene: TRBJ2-7
v_gene: TRBV20-1
CDR3aa: CSAGGGTAYEQYF

j_gene: TRBJ1-3
v_gene: TRBV12-3/TRBV12-4
CDR3aa: CASIPLGSSGNTIYF

j_gene: TRBJ2-7
v_gene: TRBV27
CDR3aa: CASSLRGERTYEQYF

j_gene: TRBJ2-1
v_gene: TRBV6-1
CDR3aa: CASSEVTANEQFF

j_gene: TRBJ1-2
v_gene: TRBV6-6
CDR3aa: CASRPDRVYGYTF

j_gene: TRBJ1-1
v_gene: TRBV4-1
CDR3aa: CASNLGPSGTEAFF

j_gene: TRBJ2-1
v_gene: TRBV7-8
CDR3aa: CASSLRLAGAANGEQFF

j_gene: TRBJ1-1
v_gene: TRBV7-2
CDR3aa: CASSLWGENTEAFF

j_gene: TRBJ1-1
v_gene: TRBV4-1
CDR3aa: CASSTHEGNTEAFF

j_gene: TRBJ1-5
v_gene: TRBV11-2
CDR3aa: CASSPRGGGSNQPQHF

j_gene: TRBJ2-5
v_gene: TRBV7-2
CDR3aa: CASSLQGWTSGETQYF

j_gene: TRBJ2-2
v_gene: TRBV4-1
CDR3aa: CASSQAWTKNTGELFF

j_gene: TRBJ2-4
v_gene: TRBV7-9
CDR3aa: CASSLGRTARYF

j_gene: TRBJ2-5
v_gene: TRBV7-9
CDR3aa: CASTVSGKAQYF

j_gene: TRBJ2-5
v_gene: TRBV4-1
CDR3aa: CASSNRDTEETQYF

j_gene: TRBJ2-2
v_gene: TRBV6-1
CDR3aa: CASSGRLNTGELFF

j_gene: TRBJ2-3
v_gene: TRBV11-1
CDR3aa: CASSLGQRGPTDTQYF

j_gene: TRBJ2-3
v_gene: TRBV27
CDR3aa: CASSLWGEGTDTQYF

j_gene: TRBJ1-1
v_gene: TRBV29-1
CDR3aa: CSVEDYRLLSAEAFF